These 32 T cell receptor beta chains originate from one sample sequenced in a study of CD8+ T cells in alopecia areata (dated by TCRdb to about 2018). Receptor amplification or capture employed the immunoSEQ multiplex PCR assay. RNA was extracted from all samples and reverse transcribed into cDNA as template for TCR sequencing. The immuneACCESS repertoire file appears here via TCRdb, limited to in-frame rearrangements. These files lack a portion of the clones; in checked studies, under half of the deficit traces to unresolved V genes, and the cause of the others is not known. This sample was tabulated with roughly 120,000 clones, among which there are no singletons. Around 19% of the sample goes to the ten largest clones. The sequenced sample consisted of lesional skin. Receptors originate from a C3H/HeJ mouse with alopecia areata. This strain is of MHC haplotype H2-k.

This clone has only a few counts. Gene names follow the mouse nomenclature. The CDR3 end lies 4 residues beyond the end of the read and is filled in from the germline J gene. This chain connects TRBV13-1 to TRBJ1-4; 9 nucleotides agree with TRBD1. Germline CDR1 reads NSHNY; CDR2 reads SYGAGN. This CDR3 is built from 16 residues. The CDR3 protein is CASSDAGTGRGERLFF. CDR3 bases read: TGTGCCAGCAGTGATGCCGGGACAGGGAGAGGCGAA.

In its sample, this clone was seen many times. Gene names follow the mouse nomenclature. Partial CDR3 DNA: TGTGCCAGCACCGACACCTACTATGCT. It encodes CASTDTYYA. Given in full, the CDR3 is CASTDTYYAEQFF. The rearrangement links TRBV13-3 to TRBJ2-1; D is uncertain. The read finishes 4 residues shy of the CDR3 end, and the germline J gene is used to complete it. V lost 6 bases, J lost 2 bases, and 9 bases lay in between. Germline values: CDR1 NNHDY, CDR2 SYVADS. The CDR3 contains 13 residues.

A remark on this clone: The genes are named according to mouse. The CDR3 end is not reached by the read, which stops 4 residues before it; the germline J gene fills it in. The gene calls are TRBV13-2 and TRBJ2-4, with TRBD1 matching over 10 bases. Germline V gene sequence: CDR1 NNHNN, CDR2 SYGAGS (reference sequence). The CDR3 consists of 15 residues. Losses at the gene ends were 3 bases for V and 0 bases for J; bases not matched to a gene: 1. The CDR3 loop is CASGGGQGSQNTLYF. The part of the CDR3 DNA that was read is TGTGCCAGCGGTGGGGGACAGGGGAGTCAAAAC.

Comment on this clone: The gene names given are mouse names. The CDR3 is cut off 4 residues early in the read; its end comes from the germline J gene. The J gene is TRBJ2-1, the V gene TRBV19; TRBD2 matches 9 bases. In germline, CDR1 is FNHDT, CDR2 SITEND (reference sequence). V was pared by 5 bases and J by 3 bases, with 6 bases of the junction left unmatched. The CDR3 has 15 amino acids. CDR3 sequence: CASSSTGGLYAEQFF. The covered CDR3 bases are TGTGCCAGCAGCTCGACTGGGGGTCTCTATGCT.

This clone was seen more than once but under ten times. Gene and germline names: mouse. The read terminates 4 residues before the CDR3 end, so the remaining end is supplied by the germline J gene. The chain recombines TRBV16 with TRBJ2-5; D remains unclear. With 0 bases removed from V and 1 base from J, the gap between germline ends came to 5 bases. This CDR3 has 14 residues. Germline CDR1 SGHSA, CDR2 FRNQAP. The DNA read from the CDR3 is TGTGCAAGCAGCTTAGACCAGGACCAAGAC. Its translation is CASSLDQDQD. The whole CDR3 protein is CASSLDQDQDTQYF.

This clone has a count of ten or more. Gene names denote mouse genes. The DNA ends 4 residues before the CDR3 does, and the rest of the CDR3 is filled in from the germline J gene. This rearrangement joins TRBV13-3 to TRBJ2-1; D possibly corresponds to TRBD1 (6 bases). CDR3 length: 12 amino acids. Per the germline V gene, CDR1 is NNHDY and CDR2 is SYVADS. CDR3 loop: CASQGRAAEQFF. The CDR3 bases that were read are TGTGCCAGCCAGGGGAGGGCGGCT.

This clone was picked up a small number of times. Gene names and germline refer to mouse. The CDR3 end lies 4 residues beyond the end of the read and is filled in from the germline J gene. The V call is TRBV1, the J call TRBJ2-5; perhaps TRBD1 as D (7 bases). The germline gives CDR1 NSQYPW, CDR2 LRSPGD (reference sequence). The CDR3 contains 15 residues. CDR3: CTCSAEGGGRDTQYF. CDR3 bases read: TGCACCTGCAGTGCAGAAGGAGGGGGCCGAGAC.

To note about this clone: Genes and germline come from the mouse. The read halts 4 residues ahead of the CDR3 end, with the missing end drawn from the germline J gene. This chain joins TRBV19 and TRBJ2-7, with D possibly matching TRBD1 (6 bases). V was clipped by 4 bases and J by 0 bases, with 8 bases between them. This CDR3 is built from 13 residues. CDR1 FNHDT and CDR2 SITEND come from the germline V gene (reference sequence). The CDR3 protein is CASSRTASYEQYF. CDR3 DNA, as far as it was read: TGTGCCAGCAGTCGGACAGCCTCCTAT.

With respect to this clone: Gene names are mouse gene names. The sequence runs out 4 residues before the end of the CDR3; the remainder is reconstructed from the germline J gene. The chain recombines TRBV13-1 with TRBJ2-2, with 8 bases lining up with TRBD2. The CDR3 length is 16 residues. Trimming took 2 bases from V and 2 from J; bases not matched to a gene: 5. Looked up from germline, CDR1 is NSHNY and CDR2 is SYGAGN. The chain's CDR3 is CASSEIMGGNTGQLYF. The part of the CDR3 DNA that was read is TGTGCCAGCAGTGAGATTATGGGGGGGAACACCGGG.

Of note for this clone: The genes are named according to mouse. The CDR3 end falls 4 residues outside the read, so it is completed with the germline J gene. The rearrangement joins TRBV16 to TRBJ2-7, with a possible D match to TRBD2 (6 bases). Germline V gene sequence: CDR1 SGHSA, CDR2 FRNQAP. Trimming stripped 6 bases from V and 0 bases from J, with 9 bases between. The CDR3 totals 13 residues. Incomplete CDR3 DNA: TGTGCAAGCAGTCCTGGGGTCTCCTAT. It specifies CASSPGVSY. The complete CDR3 protein is CASSPGVSYEQYF.

This clone was detected ten times or more. The gene names given are mouse names. The read halts 4 residues ahead of the CDR3 end, with the missing end drawn from the germline J gene. The chain carries TRBV1 and TRBJ2-1, with 7 bases identical to TRBD2. This CDR3 region has 16 residues. Germline V CDR1 and CDR2: NSQYPW, LRSPGD (reference sequence). The V and J ends lost 0 bases and 6 bases, in that order; junction bases with no gene match: 8. CDR3 DNA, as far as it was read: TGCACCTGCAGTGCAGAATTGGGGGGATTGAGTGCT. Translated, it gives CTCSAELGGLSA. In full, the CDR3 reads CTCSAELGGLSAEQFF.

Worth noting for this clone: Gene names and germline refer to mouse. The sequenced fragment ends 4 residues before the CDR3 boundary, so the rest is inferred from the germline J gene. The chain is built from TRBV13-3 and TRBJ1-2; D remains unclear. There are 13 residues in the CDR3. Germline loops: CDR1 NNHDY, CDR2 SYVADS. V dropped 6 bases and J dropped 1 base, with 10 bases sitting between them. The CDR3: CASTELLNSDYTF. Partial CDR3 DNA: TGTGCCAGCACAGAACTGTTAAACTCC.

This clone was detected many times. DNA and listed protein disagree at residue 13, so the protein shown here was translated from the DNA. The gene names here belong to mouse. The missing CDR3 end, 3 residues past where the read stops, is filled in from the germline J gene. This sequence joins TRBV13-3 and TRBJ1-6; 9 nucleotides agree with TRBD1. TRBJ1-6 is an open reading frame whose function is uncertain. V gave up 0 bases and J gave up 10 bases; unmatched junction bases: 8. Germline CDR1 NNHDY, CDR2 SYVADS. This CDR3 has 16 residues. The CDR3 bases that were read are TGTGCCAGCAGTGATGCCGGGACAGGGTCGGGGTCGCCC. Amino acids: CASSDAGTGSGSP. The complete CDR3 reads CASSDAGTGSGSPLYF.

With regard to this clone: Translating the DNA gives a protein that differs from the TCRdb entry at residue 11; the protein shown here is that DNA translation. Gene names denote mouse genes. The CDR3 end lies 3 residues beyond the end of the read and is filled in from the germline J gene. V gene TRBV19 combines with J gene TRBJ1-6; 7 bases line up with TRBD1. TRBJ1-6 is identified as an open reading frame with a role that is uncertain. With 6 bases clipped from V and 7 bases from J, the junction kept 7 bases outside the gene matches. Germline-derived CDR1 and CDR2 are FNHDT and SITEND (reference sequence). The CDR3 totals 14 residues. The CDR3 DNA, read in part, is TGTGCCAGCAACGAACAGGGGAAGAATTCGCCC. Translation: CASNEQGKNSP. The full CDR3 is CASNEQGKNSPLYF.

This clone has at least ten counts. The genes are named according to mouse. Read coverage stops 4 residues before the CDR3 terminus; the germline J gene supplies the remainder. The chain has TRBV1 and TRBJ2-1; the match to TRBD2 covers 8 bases. The CDR3 contains 15 residues. The germline gives CDR1 NSQYPW, CDR2 LRSPGD (reference sequence). The CDR3 sequence: CTCSADWGAEAEQFF. The CDR3 DNA, read in part, is TGCACCTGCAGTGCAGACTGGGGGGCGGAGGCT. Together with reference TRBV1 and TRBJ2-1, the CDR3 gives the full variable domain: VTLLEQNPRWRLVPRGQAVNLRCILKNSQYPWMSWYQQDLQKQLQWLFTLRSPGDKEVKSLPGADYLATRVTDTELRLQVANMSQGRTLYCTCSADWGAEAEQFFGPGTRLTVL.

This clone was detected only a few times. Gene names refer to mouse genes. The part of the CDR3 DNA that was read is TGTGCCAGCAGTGATGCCGAGGGTGCT. Translated, it gives CASSDAEGA. The complete CDR3 protein is CASSDAEGAEQFF. The genes are TRBV13-3 and TRBJ2-1; unclear D gene. The read comes to an end 4 residues before the CDR3 does, leaving the germline J gene to fill in the end. The CDR3 runs 13 residues. Trimming removed 0 bases from V and 6 bases from J, with 7 bases in between. The germline V gene has CDR1 NNHDY and CDR2 SYVADS.

Regarding this clone: All gene names here are mouse names. The read ends 4 residues before the CDR3 terminus; that terminus is restored from the germline J gene. This chain connects TRBV13-3 to TRBJ2-5; 8 nucleotides match TRBD1. The length of the CDR3 is 14 residues. Germline CDR1 reads NNHDY; CDR2 reads SYVADS. CDR3 protein: CASSDEGQEDTQYF. The DNA read from the CDR3 is TGTGCCAGCAGTGACGAGGGACAGGAAGAC.

In this sample, this clone turned up a few times. Gene names refer to mouse genes. The CDR3 is cut off 4 residues early in the read; its end comes from the germline J gene. The sample contains more than one DNA sequence encoding this CDR3. The V call is TRBV19, the J call TRBJ2-7, with 9 bases matching TRBD1. Germline values: CDR1 FNHDT, CDR2 SITEND (reference sequence). CDR3 size: 14 residues. The CDR3 bases that were read are TGTGCCAGCAGTATAGTGGGGACAGGGTAT. Translated, it gives CASSIVGTGY. The entire CDR3 reads CASSIVGTGYEQYF.

Ten or more counts support this clone. Here the gene names and germline are mouse. The sequenced fragment ends 4 residues before the CDR3 boundary, so the rest is inferred from the germline J gene. The rearrangement joins TRBV1 to TRBJ2-3; D ambiguous. The V gene lost 6 bases and the J gene lost 0 bases, with 10 bases spanning the gap. CDR1 is NSQYPW, CDR2 LRSPGD, per germline (reference sequence). The CDR3 has 14 residues. The CDR3 sequence: CTCRAQKSAETLYF. CDR3 DNA, as far as it was read: TGCACCTGCAGGGCACAGAAAAGTGCAGAA.

The table lists this clone with a few counts. Mouse names are used for the genes. The DNA read from the CDR3 is TGTGCCAGCAGTGCCCCCGGGACAGGGTATGCT. Protein sequence: CASSAPGTGYA. The whole CDR3 protein reads CASSAPGTGYAEQFF. The V and J genes are TRBV13-3 and TRBJ2-1; 9 bases match TRBD1. The CDR3 goes on 4 residues after the read ends, and that part is filled in from the germline J gene. This CDR3 is built from 15 residues. CDR1 is NNHDY and CDR2 is SYVADS in the germline V gene. Germline trimming cut 3 bases from V and 4 bases from J; bases unmatched to any gene: 5.

As to this clone: Germline and genes: mouse. The CDR3 end falls 4 residues outside the read, so it is completed with the germline J gene. The chain uses TRBV13-3 and TRBJ1-1; 7 positions agree with TRBD1. V trimming: 7 bases; J trimming: 0 bases; junction bases outside the gene matches: 9. Germline V lookup: CDR1 NNHDY, CDR2 SYVADS. This CDR3 has 15 residues. Incomplete CDR3 DNA: TGTGCCAGCCTCCCACGGGACAGATCAAACACA. Translating it yields CASLPRDRSNT. The entire CDR3 sequence reads CASLPRDRSNTEVFF.

There are a few counts of this clone. Any gene name here is a mouse gene name. The observed sequence ends 4 residues before the CDR3 terminus, with the missing tail filled in from the germline J gene. The chain couples TRBV19 to TRBJ1-2; 8 positions match TRBD1. The V segment lost 1 base and the J segment 1 base; nucleotides outside the gene matches: 3. Germline-derived CDR1 and CDR2 are FNHDT and SITEND (reference sequence). The CDR3 runs to 15 residues. The CDR3 bases that were read are TGTGCCAGCAGTATATCAGGGGGCAGAAACTCC. Translation: CASSISGGRNS. The CDR3, in full, reads CASSISGGRNSDYTF.

In its sample, this clone was seen a few times. Any gene name here is a mouse gene name. The read finishes 4 residues shy of the CDR3 end, and the germline J gene is used to complete it. The chain couples TRBV13-3 to TRBJ2-1; 8 bases map to TRBD2. CDR3 length: 13 residues. Germline CDR1 NNHDY, CDR2 SYVADS. The CDR3 DNA, read in part, is TGTGCCAGCAGTGAATACTGGGGGGCT. Residues: CASSEYWGA. From start to end, the CDR3 is CASSEYWGAEQFF.

Details on this clone: The genes are named according to mouse. The read is 4 residues too short to cover the CDR3 end, so that end is filled in from the germline J gene. The gene calls are TRBV13-3 and TRBJ2-4; D perhaps matches TRBD1 (6 bases). Trimming left V 5 bases short and J 2 bases short, with 9 bases between. The CDR3 extends over 13 amino acids. CDR1 is NNHDY, CDR2 SYVADS, per germline. CDR3 DNA, as far as it was read: TGTGCCAGCAGCCCAGGGGATCAAAAC. It translates to CASSPGDQN. The entire CDR3 reads CASSPGDQNTLYF.

Regarding this clone: Gene names are mouse gene names. The read ends 4 residues shy of where the CDR3 ends; the end is completed using the germline J gene. The sample carries other DNA sequences with the same CDR3. The chain links TRBV1 to TRBJ2-5; TRBD2 matches 7 bases. This CDR3 region has 14 residues. V shed 4 bases, J shed 3 bases, and the junction held 4 bases outside the gene matches. CDR1 is NSQYPW and CDR2 is LRSPGD in the germline V gene (reference sequence). The chain's CDR3 is CTCSGWGLQDTQYF. Incomplete CDR3 DNA: TGCACCTGCAGTGGCTGGGGGTTACAAGAC.

Concerning this clone: One end of the junction varies from germline; a read error may be responsible. These gene names are mouse names. The read halts 4 residues ahead of the CDR3 end, with the missing end drawn from the germline J gene. J is TRBJ2-1 and V is TRBV1; TRBD1 matches at 8 bases. This CDR3 contains 16 residues. CDR1 and CDR2 (germline): NSQYPW, LRSPGD (reference sequence). Partial CDR3 DNA: TGCCCCTGCAGTGCAGATGAGCAGGGGGCAGTTGCT. The encoded protein is CPCSADEQGAVA. The full CDR3 is CPCSADEQGAVAEQFF.

This clone came up a few times. Gene names follow the mouse nomenclature. The CDR3 end is not reached by the read, which stops 4 residues before it; the germline J gene fills it in. The chain uses TRBV13-3 and TRBJ2-2; 8 bases agree with TRBD2. V gave up 5 bases and J gave up 5 bases; unmatched junction bases: 2. This CDR3 has 13 amino acids. CDR1 and CDR2 from the germline V gene are NNHDY and SYVADS. The part of the CDR3 DNA that was read is TGTGCCAGCAGGATGGGGGGGACCGGG. Its protein product is CASRMGGTG. In full, the CDR3 is CASRMGGTGQLYF.

A note on this clone: Mouse names are used for the genes. The read stops 4 residues short of the end of the CDR3; the missing end is completed from the germline J gene. The chain employs TRBV14 and TRBJ2-1, with 11 positions matching TRBD2. V was clipped by 4 bases and J by 1 base; unmatched bases: 4. From germline, CDR1 is SGHDT and CDR2 FRDEAV. CDR3 length equals 16 residues. CDR3 loop: CASSRTGGRNYAEQFF. Partial CDR3 DNA: TGTGCCAGCAGTCGGACTGGGGGGCGAAACTATGCT.

Only a few counts were recorded for this clone. The gene names here belong to mouse. The read ends 4 residues shy of where the CDR3 ends; the end is completed using the germline J gene. The rearrangement uses TRBV1 and TRBJ2-5; D may be TRBD2 (6 bases). The CDR3 covers 16 residues. V gave up 0 bases and J gave up 1 base, with 11 bases separating them. Germline values: CDR1 NSQYPW, CDR2 LRSPGD (reference sequence). The CDR3 DNA, read in part, is TGCACCTGCAGTGCAGACCGGGGGGAGGACCAAGAC. Translation: CTCSADRGEDQD. The complete CDR3 sequence is CTCSADRGEDQDTQYF.

Remarks on this clone: Mouse names are used for the genes. The read halts 4 residues ahead of the CDR3 end, with the missing end drawn from the germline J gene. The gene calls are TRBV13-1 and TRBJ2-5; a possible D gene is TRBD1 (5 bases). The CDR3 has 14 residues. Germline assignment: CDR1 NSHNY and CDR2 SYGAGN. CDR3 amino acids: CASSDDRKRDTQYF. The part of the CDR3 DNA that was read is TGTGCCAGCAGTGATGACAGGAAGAGGGAC.

Worth noting for this clone: Gene names follow the mouse nomenclature. CDR3 loop: CASSADWGGSETLYF. CDR3 bases read: TGTGCCAGCAGTGCCGACTGGGGGGGCTCAGAA. The chain has TRBV13-1 and TRBJ2-3; 12 bases align to TRBD2. Read data end 4 residues before the CDR3 end; the end is taken from the germline J gene. J was trimmed by 4 bases and V by 3 bases; bases with no gene match: 3. The CDR3 is 15 amino acids. The V gene's germline CDR1 is NSHNY and CDR2 SYGAGN.

Comments on this clone: Gene names denote mouse genes. The read gets to within 4 residues of the CDR3 end, and the germline J gene fills in the rest. V usage is TRBV13-3 and J usage is TRBJ2-7; D perhaps matches TRBD2 (6 bases). This CDR3 has 14 residues. Germline V gives CDR1 NNHDY, CDR2 SYVADS. V was trimmed by 0 bases and J by 3 bases, leaving 10 bases between them. This CDR3 reads CASSDAPGVYEQYF. The sequenced part of the CDR3 DNA is TGTGCCAGCAGTGATGCACCTGGGGTCTAT.